These 16 T cell receptor beta chains came from one sample sequenced in a study of cytomegalovirus exposure and HLA in healthy donors. The PCR used 60 Vbeta and 13 Jbeta primers. Generated by immunoSEQ multiplex PCR, the TCRdb table keeps only in-frame clones and is missing some. The sample lists 150,000 to 180,000 clones; 80% were seen once. Sequenced: PBMCs. All receptors derive from a man aged 25-45 years in good health and CMV-seropositive.

The chain is built from TRBV7-6 and TRBJ2-6; 8 positions agree with TRBD1. CDR1 is SGHVS, CDR2 FNYEAQ, per germline. CDR3 length: 16 residues. V lost 2 bases to trimming and J lost 2 bases; unmatched junction nucleotides: 2. The CDR3 DNA is TGTGCCAGCAGCTTACAGGGGGCGCCTGGGGCCAACGTCCTGACTTTC. Its protein is CASSLQGAPGANVLTF.

The chain recombines TRBV6-6 with TRBJ2-4; tentative D call: TRBD2 (5 bases). Germline values: CDR1 MNHNY, CDR2 SVGAGI (reference sequence). The CDR3 totals 13 residues. V was shortened by 7 bases and J by 0 bases, with 7 bases between the two germline ends. The CDR3 protein is CASMEAAKNIQYF. The CDR3 DNA is TGTGCCAGCATGGAGGCAGCCAAAAACATTCAGTACTTC.

This rearrangement joins TRBV6-5 to TRBJ1-6, with D uncertain. The CDR3 extends over 15 amino acids. Germline V lookup: CDR1 MNHEY, CDR2 SVGAGI. V was pared by 2 bases and J by 8 bases, with 13 bases between. The CDR3 here is CASSYESPLDSPLHF. DNA of the CDR3: TGTGCCAGCAGTTACGAGTCTCCCCTGGATTCACCCCTCCACTTT.

This chain joins TRBV19 and TRBJ2-2; 8 bases line up with TRBD2. V lost 6 bases and J lost 3; bases outside the gene matches: 3. Germline CDR1 is LNHDA and CDR2 is SQIVND (reference sequence). The CDR3 is made up of 14 amino acids. CDR3 coding DNA: TGTGCCAGTAGATTAGCGGGATACACCGGGGAGCTGTTTTTT. Its protein is CASRLAGYTGELFF.

V and J are TRBV10-1 and TRBJ1-2; TRBD1 matches 8 bases. After removal of 4 bases from V and 3 bases from J, the junction contained 1 base not matched to a gene. The V gene's germline CDR1 is WNHNN and CDR2 SYGVQD (reference sequence). The CDR3 is 13 amino acids. As DNA, the CDR3 is TGCGCCAGCAGTGCGACAGGGGACTATGGCTACACCTTC. It is translated as CASSATGDYGYTF.

This chain joins TRBV7-2 and TRBJ2-7; the D is unclear. Germline V gene lookup returns CDR1 SGHTA and CDR2 FQGNSA. CDR3 size: 16 residues. The ends were cut back, 5 bases at V and 0 bases at J, with 17 bases in the middle. DNA for the CDR3: TGTGCCAGCAGCCACAGACCGCTTGGGCTCTCCTACGAGCAGTACTTC. This translates into CASSHRPLGLSYEQYF.

V gene TRBV7-8 combines with J gene TRBJ2-3; no clear D gene. The germline V and J ends were trimmed by 5 bases and 4 bases, with 7 bases remaining between them. Germline CDR1 and CDR2: SGHVS and FQNEAQ. The CDR3 loop spans 12 amino acids. CDR3 sequence reads: CASSPRSDTQYF. The DNA for the CDR3 is TGTGCCAGCAGCCCTAGATCAGATACGCAGTATTTT.

There are a few counts of this clone. V usage is TRBV6-5 and J usage is TRBJ1-2; TRBD1 is a possible D gene (5 bases). Germline CDR1 and CDR2: MNHEY and SVGAGI. V lost 5 bases, J lost 0 bases, and 10 bases lay in between. The CDR3 totals 14 residues. In DNA form, the CDR3 reads TGTGCCAGCAGTCCCGACAGAACTAACTATGGCTACACCTTC. It is translated as CASSPDRTNYGYTF.

V is TRBV5-6 and J is TRBJ1-2, with a possible D match to TRBD1 (5 bases). V was shortened by 0 bases and J by 4 bases, with 13 bases between the two germline ends. Germline assignment: CDR1 SGHDT and CDR2 YYEEEE. The CDR3 has 15 residues. CDR3 residues: CASSLDGAIVYGYTF. As DNA, the CDR3 is TGTGCCAGCAGCTTGGATGGGGCGATTGTCTATGGCTACACCTTC.

V is TRBV7-3 and J is TRBJ2-2, with TRBD1 identical over 10 bases. Germline V gene sequence: CDR1 SGHTA, CDR2 FQGTGA. Losses at the gene ends were 5 bases for V and 2 bases for J; bases not matched to a gene: 11. The CDR3 has 18 residues. CDR3 protein: CASSPAPGTGANTGELFF. The DNA for the CDR3 is TGTGCCAGCAGCCCAGCCCCCGGGACAGGGGCCAACACCGGGGAGCTGTTTTTT.

The rearrangement uses TRBV28 and TRBJ2-4, with D perhaps matching TRBD2 (6 bases). Germline V gives CDR1 MDHEN, CDR2 SYDVKM. The CDR3 extends over 17 amino acids. The germline V and J ends were trimmed by 5 bases and 0 bases, with 17 bases remaining between them. This chain's CDR3 is CASSANRLGEAKNIQYF. The CDR3 nucleotides are TGTGCCAGCAGTGCAAACAGACTAGGGGAAGCCAAAAACATTCAGTACTTC.

The genes are TRBV7-2 and TRBJ2-2, with D maybe TRBD1 (5 bases). CDR3 length: 15 amino acids. CDR1 is SGHTA, CDR2 FQGNSA, per germline. V dropped 1 base and J dropped 0 bases, with 6 bases sitting between them. CDR3 DNA sequence: TGTGCCAGCAGCTTAGGACAGACGAACACCGGGGAGCTGTTTTTT. Its translation: CASSLGQTNTGELFF. The full variable domain, with the rest looked up from reference TRBV7-2 and TRBJ2-2, is GAGVSQSPSNKVTEKGKDVELRCDPISGHTALYWYRQSLGQGLEFLIYFQGNSAPDKSGLPSDRFSAERTGGSVSTLTIQRTQQEDSAVYLCASSLGQTNTGELFFGEGSRLTVL.

The chain joins TRBV30 to TRBJ1-1; D might be TRBD1 (5 bases). This CDR3 spans 11 amino acids. The ends were cut back, 3 bases at V and 6 bases at J, with 8 bases in the middle. Germline-derived CDR1 and CDR2 are GTSNPN and SVGIG (reference sequence). The CDR3 reads CAWSRDPEAFF. Written as DNA, the CDR3 is TGTGCCTGGAGCAGGGATCCTGAAGCTTTCTTT.

The chain combines TRBV28 with TRBJ1-4; D is unclear. The germline gives CDR1 MDHEN, CDR2 SYDVKM. This CDR3 has 12 residues. The CDR3: CGTRTPNEKLFF. CDR3 in DNA: TGTGGAACCCGGACTCCAAATGAAAAACTGTTTTTT.

The J gene is TRBJ1-1, the V gene TRBV5-4; TRBD1 aligns across 8 bases. J was trimmed by 1 base and V by 4 bases; bases with no gene match: 6. The germline V gene encodes CDR1 SGHNT and CDR2 YYREEE (reference sequence). This CDR3 has 15 residues. The CDR3 region is CASSQQGGWNTEAFF. CDR3 sequence (DNA): TGTGCCAGCAGCCAACAGGGGGGGTGGAACACTGAAGCTTTCTTT. The whole variable domain, remainder taken from reference TRBV5-4 and TRBJ1-1, is ETGVTQSPTHLIKTRGQQVTLRCSSQSGHNTVSWYQQALGQGPQFIFQYYREEENGRGNFPPRFSGLQFPNYSSELNVNALELDDSALYLCASSQQGGWNTEAFFGQGTRLTVV.

This clone was seen only a few times. This rearrangement joins TRBV4-1 to TRBJ1-1; TRBD1 might be the D (5 bases). Germline lookup yields CDR1 MGHRA and CDR2 YSYEKL. The CDR3 sequence is 14 residues long. V lost 5 bases and J 1 base, leaving 11 bases between the germline ends. The CDR3 DNA reads as TGCGCCAGCAGCGTGGGAGGGGCGAACACTGAAGCTTTCTTT. Protein: CASSVGGANTEAFF.